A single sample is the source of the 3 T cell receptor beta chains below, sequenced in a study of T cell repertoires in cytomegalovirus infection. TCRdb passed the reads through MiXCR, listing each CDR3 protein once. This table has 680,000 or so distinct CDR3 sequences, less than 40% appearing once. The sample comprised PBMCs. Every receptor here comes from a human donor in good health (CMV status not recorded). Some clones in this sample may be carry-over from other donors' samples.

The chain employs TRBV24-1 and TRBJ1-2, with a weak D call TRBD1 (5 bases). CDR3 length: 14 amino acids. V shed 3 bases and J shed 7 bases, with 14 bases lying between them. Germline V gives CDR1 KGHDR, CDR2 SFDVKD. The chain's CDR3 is CATSDRGGVGGYTF. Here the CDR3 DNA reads TGTGCCACCAGTGATCGGGGAGGGGTTGGTGGCTACACCTTC.

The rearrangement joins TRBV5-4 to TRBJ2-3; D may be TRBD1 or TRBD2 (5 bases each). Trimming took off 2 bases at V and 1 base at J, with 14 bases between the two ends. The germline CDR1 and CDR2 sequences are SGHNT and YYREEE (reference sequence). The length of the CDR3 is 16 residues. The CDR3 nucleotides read TGTGCCAGCAGCTTACGTATTAGGGACGGCACAGATACGCAGTATTTT. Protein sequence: CASSLRIRDGTDTQYF.

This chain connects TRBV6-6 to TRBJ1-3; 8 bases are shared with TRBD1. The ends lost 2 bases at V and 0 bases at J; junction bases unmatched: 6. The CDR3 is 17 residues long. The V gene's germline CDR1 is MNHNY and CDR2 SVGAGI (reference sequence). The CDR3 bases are TGTGCCAGCAGTTACCCTTGGACAGGGCTCTCTGGAAACACCATATATTTT. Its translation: CASSYPWTGLSGNTIYF.